This TCR beta chain was sequenced for a study of T cell responses to AZD1222 COVID-19 vaccine. Data came from immunoSEQ multiplex PCR; TCRdb stores just in-frame clones and leaves some out. The sample records around 99,000 clones, 90% to 95% being singletons. Germline loops: CDR1 SGHRS, CDR2 YFSETQ. V was cut by 1 base and J by 6 bases, with 14 bases left in between. This CDR3 is built from 14 residues. General study results and limits: The study found vaccine-associated CD4 TCRs spanning spike, dominant at 160-218 and 743-854. Scientists sampled the repertoires only once the peak T cell response had passed.

About this clone itself: Its antigen remains unidentified.

This chain joins TRBV5-1 and TRBJ2-7; tentatively, D is TRBD2 (5 bases). The sample here was peripheral blood, taken 28 days after the second AZD1222 dose. The source of this sequence is an adult who received the AZD1222 COVID-19 vaccine. DNA for the CDR3: TGCGCCAGCAGCTTGTCCCGGACTGGGATCGAGCAGTACTTC. Its translation is CASSLSRTGIEQYF. The variable domain in full, completed from reference TRBV5-1 and TRBJ2-7, reads KAGVTQTPRYLIKTRGQQVTLSCSPISGHRSVSWYQQTPGQGLQFLFEYFSETQRNKGNFPGRFSGRQFSNSRSEMNVSTLELGDSALYLCASSLSRTGIEQYFGPGTRLTVT.